The clone carrying this T cell receptor beta chain has at least ten counts. CDR3 length: 17 residues. The V end lost 1 base, the J end lost 2 bases, and 18 bases lay between the germline ends. Looked up from germline, CDR1 is SGHAT and CDR2 is FQNNGV. The data originate from a study of T cells in Graves' hyperthyroidism and ophthalmopathy. Regions amplified from RNA transcripts were the TCR beta CDR3 regions. When the TCR CDR3 underwent first-round RT-PCR, the HTBI primer set was used. TCRdb recomputed calls from the multiplex PCR reads with MiXCR, one row per CDR3 protein. The repertoire holds approximately 600,000 distinct CDR3 sequences, with 11% to 15% as singletons.

This sequence originates from a woman aged 30 to 39 with Graves' hyperthyroidism that later progressed to Graves' ophthalmopathy. The chain has TRBV11-2 and TRBJ2-7, with a weak D call TRBD2 (6 bases). Source material: blood. The CDR3 here is CASSLGMGLSGAYEQYF. CDR3 bases: TGTGCCAGCAGCTTAGGAATGGGTTTGTCGGGGGCCTACGAGCAGTACTTC.